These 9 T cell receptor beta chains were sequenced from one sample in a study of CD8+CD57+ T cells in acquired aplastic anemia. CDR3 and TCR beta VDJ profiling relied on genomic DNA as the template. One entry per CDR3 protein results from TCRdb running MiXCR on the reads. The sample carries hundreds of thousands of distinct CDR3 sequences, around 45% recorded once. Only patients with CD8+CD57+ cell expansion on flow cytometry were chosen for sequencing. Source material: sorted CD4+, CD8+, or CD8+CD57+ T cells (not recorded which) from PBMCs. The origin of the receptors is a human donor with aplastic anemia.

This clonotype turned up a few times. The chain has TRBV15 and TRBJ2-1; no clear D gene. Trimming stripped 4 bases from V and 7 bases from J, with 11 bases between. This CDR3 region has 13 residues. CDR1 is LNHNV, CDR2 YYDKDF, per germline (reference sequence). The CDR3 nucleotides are TGTGCCACCAGCATCCTTCCAGCGAATGAGCAGTTCTTC. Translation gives CATSILPANEQFF.

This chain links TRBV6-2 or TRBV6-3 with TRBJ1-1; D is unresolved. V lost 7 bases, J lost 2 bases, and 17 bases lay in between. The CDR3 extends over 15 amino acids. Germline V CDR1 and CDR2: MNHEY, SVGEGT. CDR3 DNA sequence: TGTGCCAGCATCCAACGGGTCAGTTTTAACACTGAAGCTTTCTTT. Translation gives CASIQRVSFNTEAFF.

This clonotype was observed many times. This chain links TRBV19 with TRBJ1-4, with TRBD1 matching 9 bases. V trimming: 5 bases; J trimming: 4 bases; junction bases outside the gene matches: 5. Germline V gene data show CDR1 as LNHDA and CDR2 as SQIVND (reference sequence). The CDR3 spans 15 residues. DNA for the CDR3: TGTGCCAGTAGTCCATTGGGACAGGGTAATGAAAAACTGTTTTTT. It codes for CASSPLGQGNEKLFF.

The CDR3 loop reads CASSDFGTNLGGYTF. DNA for the CDR3: TGCGCCAGCAGTGATTTCGGGACAAACCTCGGTGGCTACACCTTC. This chain joins TRBV5-1 and TRBJ1-2; perhaps TRBD1 as D (6 bases). This CDR3 has 15 residues. Germline CDR1 SGHRS, CDR2 YFSETQ. The V end lost 5 bases, the J end lost 7 bases, and 21 bases lay between the germline ends.

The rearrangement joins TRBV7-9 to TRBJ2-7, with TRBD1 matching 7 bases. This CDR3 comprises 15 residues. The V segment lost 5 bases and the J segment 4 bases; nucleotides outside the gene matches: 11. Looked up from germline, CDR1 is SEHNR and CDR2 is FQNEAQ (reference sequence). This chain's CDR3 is CASSSVGTVNYEQYF. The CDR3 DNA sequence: TGTGCCAGCAGCAGCGTCGGGACAGTAAATTACGAGCAGTACTTC.

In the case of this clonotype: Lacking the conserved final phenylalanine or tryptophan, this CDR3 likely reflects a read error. The CDR3 DNA is TGTGCCAGCAGTTACACCGAACTGAACACTGAAGCTTTCCTT. Amino acid sequence: CASSYTELNTEAFL. This chain connects TRBV3-1 to TRBJ1-1, with D unresolved. Germline V gene data show CDR1 as LGHDT and CDR2 as YNNKEL (reference sequence). Trimming stripped 6 bases from V and 0 bases from J, with 11 bases between. The CDR3 loop spans 14 amino acids.

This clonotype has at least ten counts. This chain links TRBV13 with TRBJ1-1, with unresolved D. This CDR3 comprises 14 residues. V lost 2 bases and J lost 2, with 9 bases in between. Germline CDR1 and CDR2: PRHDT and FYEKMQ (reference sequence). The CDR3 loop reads CASSLYAENTEAFF. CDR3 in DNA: TGTGCCAGCAGCTTATATGCGGAAAACACTGAAGCTTTCTTT.

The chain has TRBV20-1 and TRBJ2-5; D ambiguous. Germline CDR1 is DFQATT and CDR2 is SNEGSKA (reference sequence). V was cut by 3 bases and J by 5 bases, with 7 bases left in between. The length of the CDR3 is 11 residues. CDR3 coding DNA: TGCAGTGCTAGGGGCTGGGAGACCCAGTACTTC. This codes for CSARGWETQYF.

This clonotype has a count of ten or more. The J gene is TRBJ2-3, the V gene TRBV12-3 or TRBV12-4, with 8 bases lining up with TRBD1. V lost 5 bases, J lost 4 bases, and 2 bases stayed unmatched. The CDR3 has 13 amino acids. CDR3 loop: CASSPGGADTQYF. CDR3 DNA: TGTGCCAGCAGTCCAGGGGGCGCAGATACGCAGTATTTT.